The rows below give T cell receptor beta chains drawn from one sample of a study of T cell repertoires in cytomegalovirus infection. TCRdb re-called the reads through MiXCR, storing one row per CDR3 protein. The table has fewer than 200,000 distinct CDR3 sequences, about an eighth seen once; the top ten hold 27%. The sample comprised PBMCs. The receptors here all came from a human donor in good health (CMV status not recorded). Some clones in this sample may be carry-over from other donors' samples. CDR3s include the opening cysteine and the closing phenylalanine or tryptophan. D genes are given only for firm matches. Rows give clone size only sometimes, using once, few, many, or a class for an expanded clone.

size	V	D	J	DNA	CDR3
.	TRBV7-2	.	TRBJ2-3	TGTGCCAGCAGCTTAAAGTTCACAGATACGCAGTATTTT	CASSLKFTDTQYF
many	TRBV7-3	.	TRBJ1-6	TGTGCCAGCAGCCAACAGGCGAGTTCACCCCTCCACTTT	CASSQQASSPLHF
many	TRBV7-3	.	TRBJ2-1	TGTGCCAGCAGCTTATATTGGGGGCCAAAGGTCCACAATGAGCAGTTCTTC	CASSLYWGPKVHNEQFF
few	TRBV11-2	TRBD1	TRBJ2-7	TGTGCCAGCAGATGGACAGGATTGGGGGACGAGCAGTACTTC	CASRWTGLGDEQYF
.	TRBV29-1	TRBD2	TRBJ2-7	TGCAGCGCGGTAGCGGGAGGGCCCTACGAGCAGTACTTC	CSAVAGGPYEQYF
many	TRBV4-1	TRBD2	TRBJ2-1	TGCGCCAGCAGCCAAGATCGGGCTAGCGGGGGTGTGCAGTTCTTC	CASSQDRASGGVQFF
.	TRBV20-1	TRBD1	TRBJ1-2	TGCAGTGCTAGTCCGGGACAGGGGTTCTATGGCTACACCTTC	CSASPGQGFYGYTF
many	TRBV7-9	TRBD2	TRBJ2-7	TGTGCCAGCAGCTCTCCCTTGGGGAGGGACTACGAGCAGTACTTC	CASSSPLGRDYEQYF
.	TRBV19	TRBD2	TRBJ2-1	TGTGCCAGTAGTATCCTAGCGGGAGTTAGTGGTGAGCAGTTCTTC	CASSILAGVSGEQFF
few	TRBV28	.	TRBJ2-1	TGTGCCAGCAGTCCCCCGGGGGCCAACAATGAGCAGTTCTTC	CASSPPGANNEQFF
.	TRBV7-6	TRBD1	TRBJ1-5	TGTGCCAGCAGCTTAGCCGACAGGGCCGGTCAGCCCCAGCATTTT	CASSLADRAGQPQHF
few	TRBV10-3	TRBD2	TRBJ2-2	TGTGCCATCAGTAGCGGGGGCCCGGGGACCGGGGAGCTGTTTTTT	CAISSGGPGTGELFF
many	TRBV25-1	.	TRBJ2-1	TGTGCCAGCAGTGAGCTGAGTCGGGACTACAATGAGCAGTTCTTC	CASSELSRDYNEQFF
.	TRBV12-3/TRBV12-4	.	TRBJ1-1	TGTGCCAGCAGTTTAGCAACAAAGAACACTGAAGCTTTCTTT	CASSLATKNTEAFF
many	TRBV4-3	TRBD2	TRBJ2-1	TGCGCCAGCAGCCAAGTTCGTGGCGGGAGCTCCTACAATGAGCAGTTCTTC	CASSQVRGGSSYNEQFF